Presented here are 6 T cell receptor beta chains from one specimen sequenced in a study of regulatory T cells in long-lasting Graves disease. Arm-PCR of CDR3 regions and iRepertoire HTBI primers were used to build TCR beta libraries. TCRdb re-derived calls from the multiplex PCR reads in MiXCR, one entry per CDR3 protein. The sample lists over 300,000 distinct CDR3 sequences; about 20% were seen once. This sample's time point: persistent/refractory GD, antithyroid drugs over 5 years with positive TRAb. PBMCs provided the RNA from which the TCR library was made. Here the sequenced sample was peripheral blood mononuclear cells (PBMCs), taken when the disease was refractory, from a patient treated with antithyroid drugs. These receptors originate from a female donor with Graves disease.

The chain combines TRBV29-1 with TRBJ2-5; 8 nucleotides match TRBD2. The J call may not be correct, given that the DNA end is closer to TRBJ2-1. Germline loops: CDR1 SQVTM, CDR2 ANQGSEA. The CDR3 runs to 17 residues. Here the CDR3 DNA reads TGCAGCGTTGATGGCTGGTTGGGGCGGGGGGCTCACAATGAGCAGTTCTTC. The encoded protein is CSVDGWLGRGAHNEQFF.

V gene TRBV5-1 combines with J gene TRBJ2-7; D possibly corresponds to TRBD1 (6 bases). The V end was cut by 2 bases, the J end by 1 base, with 16 bases between. Per germline, CDR1 SGHRS and CDR2 YFSETQ. The CDR3 sequence is 16 residues long. CDR3 region: CASSFPKGDGSYEQYF. In DNA, the CDR3 is TGCGCCAGCAGCTTCCCCAAGGGGGACGGGTCCTACGAGCAGTACTTC.

As regards this clonotype: A much larger clone is a single base away; this may be a read error. As the CDR3 is not closed by the conserved phenylalanine or tryptophan, this likely results from a read error. The chain has TRBV6-1 and TRBJ2-5; TRBD2 agrees at 11 bases. The CDR3 has 15 amino acids. Germline V lookup: CDR1 MNHNS, CDR2 SASEGT. Trimming at V came to 3 bases and at J to 7 bases, leaving 7 bases not matched to a gene. CDR3 DNA: TGTGCCAGCAGTGAGGGTAGCGGGGGGGCGGGGACCCAGTACCTC. Residues: CASSEGSGGAGTQYL.

On this clonotype: One end of the junction is discordant with germline, which a read error may explain. The chain couples TRBV28 to TRBJ2-3; 13 bases align to TRBD2. The CDR3 sequence is 13 residues long. Germline assignment: CDR1 MDHEN and CDR2 SYDVKM. CDR3 loop: CASSRGTSGTLRF. The CDR3 nucleotides read TGTGCCAGCAGCCGCGGGACTAGCGGGACTCTACGCTTT.

This clonotype was seen many times. The rearrangement joins TRBV12-3 or TRBV12-4 to TRBJ2-5; no firm D call. CDR3 length: 11 amino acids. Trimming took off 6 bases at V and 3 bases at J, with 5 bases between the two ends. The CDR3 protein is CASSLEETQYF. CDR3 nucleotides: TGTGCCAGCAGCCTAGAAGAGACCCAGTACTTC.

This clonotype was seen at least ten times. The rearrangement links TRBV28 to TRBJ2-2, with D perhaps TRBD1 (6 bases). The CDR3 totals 16 residues. Looked up from germline, CDR1 is MDHEN and CDR2 is SYDVKM. Deletions cut 4 bases from V and 0 bases from J, with 12 bases between. The CDR3 spells CASSYPGQTNTGELFF. CDR3 bases: TGTGCCAGCAGTTATCCGGGACAAACGAACACCGGGGAGCTGTTTTTT.